This T cell receptor (beta chain) was retrieved from a study of T cells after yellow fever vaccination. Study-level results: Post-booster samples contained most primary-vaccination clones (approximately 96% CD4, approximately 88% CD8). Weaker, the secondary response had a peak occurring faster, on day 5 versus 15. Contamination by abundant bulk-population clonotypes could be present in FACS-sorted repertoires.

Using its own MiXCR run on the 5' RACE reads, TCRdb lists one record per CDR3 protein. The sample contains a few hundred thousand distinct CDR3 sequences, about 19% of which appear only once. The ends were cut back, 0 bases at V and 4 bases at J, with 4 bases in the middle. CDR1 is SGHVS and CDR2 is FNYEAQ in the germline V gene. This CDR3 is built from 14 residues. About this clonotype itself: Antigen unknown.

This TCR derives from a man between 18 and 35 years old who received the YFV17D yellow fever vaccine. The chain employs TRBV7-6 and TRBJ1-6, with unresolved D. The sequencing used PBMCs, collected before the yellow fever booster vaccination. Here the CDR3 reads CASSLAGYNSPLHF. CDR3 in DNA: TGTGCCAGCAGCTTAGCAGGGTATAATTCACCCCTCCACTTT.